The clone carrying this TCR beta chain was found many times. Germline loops: CDR1 SGHVS, CDR2 FQNEAQ. The CDR3 has 13 amino acids. V was shortened by 5 bases and J by 8 bases, with 15 bases between the two germline ends. The data were obtained in a study of early T cells in non-severe SARS-CoV-2 infection. TCRdb used MiXCR to reprocess the 5' RACE reads, holding one entry per CDR3 protein. The sample lists 71,000 or so distinct CDR3 sequences, roughly 15% occurring once. Sequenced: whole blood. This sequence originates from an adult who was a healthcare worker with PCR-confirmed SARS-CoV-2 infection or an uninfected control (not recorded which). J is TRBJ1-2 and V is TRBV7-8; D not resolved. Written as DNA, the CDR3 is TGTGCCAGCAGCAGGGAGGAGGCAGAGGGCTACACCTTC. Amino acids: CASSREEAEGYTF.